One and the same sample provided the 7 T cell receptor beta chains below, sequenced in a study of shared clonotypes between healthy human individuals. Generated by immunoSEQ multiplex PCR, the TCRdb table keeps only in-frame clones and is missing some. Of about 820,000 clones detected, around 93% appear once; the ten largest clones hold about 25%. In the naive CD8 group, cells lacked CD45RO and were positively selected for CCR7, so terminally differentiated effector memory CD45RA+ cells were left out. Sequenced sample: naive CD8+ T cells sorted from blood. These receptors all stem from a young man in good health.

This chain connects TRBV28 to TRBJ2-7; perhaps TRBD1 as D (5 bases). The V gene lost 8 bases and the J gene lost 2 bases, with 13 bases spanning the gap. The CDR3 loop spans 13 amino acids. Per germline, CDR1 MDHEN and CDR2 SYDVKM. CDR3 nucleotide sequence: TGTGCCAGCGAGTCGGGCAGGGCCTACGAGCAGTACTTC. Translation: CASESGRAYEQYF.

The chain combines TRBV2 with TRBJ1-5; D might be TRBD1 (5 bases). CDR3 length equals 18 residues. Trimming removed 3 bases from V and 4 bases from J, with 22 bases in between. CDR1 and CDR2 (germline): SNHLY, FYNNEI. CDR3 amino acids: CASSDSGVVRVGNQPQHF. CDR3 bases: TGTGCCAGCAGTGACTCGGGGGTAGTCAGGGTAGGTAATCAGCCCCAGCATTTT.

The chain has TRBV30 and TRBJ2-7; 8 bases map to TRBD1. The junction had 6 bases not matched to a gene; V was cut back by 2 bases and J by 3 bases. Germline CDR1 reads GTSNPN; CDR2 reads SVGIG (reference sequence). The CDR3 contains 14 residues. The CDR3 nucleotides read TGTGCCTGGAGTTACGGGACAGGTGGCTACGAGCAGTACTTC. Its protein product is CAWSYGTGGYEQYF.

The chain combines TRBV27 with TRBJ2-1; a possible D gene is TRBD2 (5 bases). This CDR3 has 17 residues. V was shortened by 6 bases and J by 0 bases, with 18 bases between the two germline ends. Germline CDR1 and CDR2: MNHEY and SMNVEV (reference sequence). In nucleotides, the CDR3 is TGTGCCAGCAGCTTTACGGGATTCGACTTCTCCTACAATGAGCAGTTCTTC. Amino acid sequence: CASSFTGFDFSYNEQFF.

J is TRBJ2-3 and V is TRBV7-3, with 9 bases lining up with TRBD2. Losses at the gene ends were 7 bases for V and 0 bases for J; bases not matched to a gene: 5. CDR3 size: 15 residues. Germline V gene lookup returns CDR1 SGHTA and CDR2 FQGTGA. The CDR3 DNA reads TGTGCCAGCAAGAGACTAGCGGAAAGCACAGATACGCAGTATTTT. Protein product: CASKRLAESTDTQYF.

This clone was observed a handful of times. The identical CDR3 is also encoded by other nucleotide sequences in the sample. V gene TRBV28 combines with J gene TRBJ2-7; tentatively, D is TRBD1 (5 bases). V shed 6 bases and J shed 2 bases, with 14 bases lying between them. Germline CDR1 MDHEN, CDR2 SYDVKM. This CDR3 contains 14 residues. The CDR3 is CASSLGADPYEQYF. The CDR3 coding sequence is TGTGCCAGCAGCCTAGGGGCAGACCCCTACGAGCAGTACTTC.

Worth noting for this clone: This sample includes further DNA sequences coding for the same CDR3. The genes are TRBV18 and TRBJ2-5; D is perhaps TRBD1 (5 bases). CDR3 length: 16 residues. Germline CDR1 reads KGHSH; CDR2 reads LQKENI. Trimming removed 0 bases from V and 4 bases from J, with 15 bases in between. CDR3 protein: CASSPPGRGSGETQYF. The DNA for the CDR3 is TGTGCCAGCTCACCACCGGGTAGGGGTTCGGGAGAGACCCAGTACTTC.